Shown below are 10 T cell receptor beta chains from a single sample sequenced in a study of regulatory T cells in long-lasting Graves disease. Stated time point: newly diagnosed GD, antithyroid drugs for less than 3 months. With RNA extracted from PBMCs as input, the TCR library was made. Construction of the TCR beta libraries employed iRepertoire HTBI primers in conjunction with Arm-PCR of CDR3 regions. TCRdb independently ran MiXCR on the multiplex PCR reads; one entry per CDR3 protein. The sample contains hundreds of thousands of distinct CDR3 sequences, about 13% of which appear only once. The same specimen was also included in a second study, on T cells in Graves' hyperthyroidism and ophthalmopathy.

Sequenced here: peripheral blood mononuclear cells (PBMCs), sampled at new diagnosis, from a patient treated with antithyroid drugs. Receptors were obtained from a man under 40 with Graves disease.

Ten or more counts support this clonotype. The chain uses TRBV15 and TRBJ2-5; D is ambiguous. Germline-derived CDR1 and CDR2 are LNHNV and YYDKDF (reference sequence). CDR3 length equals 15 residues. Trimming took off 3 bases at V and 1 base at J, with 12 bases between the two ends. The DNA for the CDR3 is TGTGCCACCAGCAGCTCCGGTCTTGGCCAAGAGACCCAGTACTTC. Residues: CATSSSGLGQETQYF.

Worth noting for this clonotype: A much larger clone sits a single nucleotide away, making a read error possible. The chain joins TRBV12-3 or TRBV12-4 to TRBJ2-5; D ambiguous. The CDR3 loop spans 14 amino acids. The DNA of the CDR3 is TGTGCCAGCGGTTTTATCGGCAAAGAAGAGACCCAGTACTTC. It encodes CASGFIGKEETQYF.

In this sample, this clonotype turned up many times. V and J are TRBV10-3 and TRBJ2-7, with D maybe TRBD2 (6 bases). Trimming pared 8 bases from V and 5 bases from J, leaving 13 bases between. This CDR3 is 12 amino acids long. Germline CDR1 reads ENHRY; CDR2 reads SYGVKD. The DNA for the CDR3 is TGTGCCATCCGGGGGTTTGGGGACGAGCAGTACTTC. This encodes CAIRGFGDEQYF.

This clonotype was counted only a few times. The chain links TRBV19 to TRBJ2-3; no clear D. There are 11 residues in the CDR3. Germline assignment: CDR1 LNHDA and CDR2 SQIVND (reference sequence). V was trimmed by 7 bases and J by 4 bases, leaving 6 bases between them. CDR3 bases: TGTGCCAGTAACCTCTCAGATACGCAGTATTTT. This gives the protein CASNLSDTQYF.

The sample holds many counts of this clonotype. V gene TRBV12-3 or TRBV12-4 combines with J gene TRBJ1-2, with a weak D call TRBD1 (6 bases). V was shortened by 4 bases and J by 3 bases, with 9 bases between the two germline ends. CDR3 length: 13 amino acids. The CDR3 sequence is CASSSDRHYGYTF. CDR3 DNA: TGTGCCAGCAGTTCCGACAGGCACTATGGCTACACCTTC.

This clonotype was seen more than once but under ten times. The chain joins TRBV9 to TRBJ2-3; 8 nucleotides line up with TRBD2. Germline-derived CDR1 and CDR2 are SGDLS and YYNGEE. With V trimmed by 0 bases and J by 4 bases, 4 bases remained unmatched. CDR3 size: 15 residues. CDR3: CASSVAPGLADTQYF. The CDR3 coding sequence is TGTGCCAGCAGCGTAGCCCCGGGACTAGCAGATACGCAGTATTTT.

This clonotype appeared many times. The CDR3 bases are TGCGCCAGCAGTCCCGGGACGGCGAAGATTTACGAGCAGTACTTC. Its protein is CASSPGTAKIYEQYF. J is TRBJ2-7 and V is TRBV5-1; D is tentatively TRBD1 or TRBD2 (5 bases each). The V gene lost 5 bases and the J gene lost 4 bases, with 19 bases spanning the gap. Per the germline V gene, CDR1 is SGHRS and CDR2 is YFSETQ. The CDR3 loop spans 15 amino acids.

This clonotype was picked up a small number of times. This CDR3 reads CASSLQRGETQYF. For the CDR3, the DNA is TGTGCCAGCAGCTTACAGAGGGGAGAGACCCAGTACTTC. V and J are TRBV7-3 and TRBJ2-5; D may correspond to TRBD1 or TRBD2 (5 bases each). Germline CDR1 SGHTA, CDR2 FQGTGA. Trimming left V 2 bases short and J 4 bases short, with 8 bases between. The CDR3 runs to 13 residues.

Ten or more counts support this clonotype. The rearrangement joins TRBV15 to TRBJ2-5; 7 nucleotides line up with TRBD2. J was trimmed by 5 bases and V by 5 bases; bases with no gene match: 11. Germline CDR1 is LNHNV and CDR2 is YYDKDF (reference sequence). This CDR3 is 15 amino acids long. Here the CDR3 DNA reads TGTGCCACCAGCTTTCAGAGCGGGACTGGGGAGACCCAGTACTTC. It specifies CATSFQSGTGETQYF.

Comments on this clonotype: Since a far larger clone is one base different, this is likely a read error. The genes are TRBV20-1 and TRBJ2-7, with 9 bases matching TRBD2. Per germline, CDR1 DFQATT and CDR2 SNEGSKA (reference sequence). V dropped 1 base and J dropped 5; count of bases not matched to a gene: 9. This CDR3 spans 15 amino acids. The CDR3 DNA sequence: TGCAGTGCTAGAGGGGTTAGCGGGGGCCAAGACGAGCAGTACTTC. Protein: CSARGVSGGQDEQYF.